This entry features one T cell receptor (beta chain) sequence. The antigen is not known. Sampling consisted of one heparinised blood draw per donor, averaging around 120 mL. The data belong to a study of beta chain features in type 1 diabetes. Study-level background: Sorted cells, 90 million to 130 million in number, were examined across all samples. General study findings and limits: Any HLA effect on TCRB rearrangement was left unresolved by small sub-analyses. TCRB CDR3 length was moderately but significantly reduced in all four CD4+ subsets of Type 1 diabetes patients.

Reverse transcribing all isolated RNA meant expressed TCRB transcripts were sequenced. Naive, central memory and regulatory T cell samples produced a mean of approximately 3.6 million reads. Profiling relied on immunoSEQ multiplex PCR, and the TCRdb table lists in-frame clones only, not all of them. The table has some 660,000 clones, over 12% seen once. V lost 7 bases and J lost 0, with 13 bases in between. Germline V gives CDR1 SNHLY, CDR2 FYNNEI. The CDR3 consists of 14 residues. The sequenced sample was naive CD4+ T cells from blood. The gene calls are TRBV2 and TRBJ2-7; D is perhaps TRBD2 (6 bases). This sequence originates from a man between 18 and 29 years old with type 1 diabetes. CDR3 bases: TGTGCCAGCATTGGGACTGGAGGCTCCTACGAGCAGTACTTC. Its protein is CASIGTGGSYEQYF. The complete variable domain, with remaining parts taken from reference TRBV2 and TRBJ2-7, reads EPEVTQTPSHQVTQMGQEVILRCVPISNHLYFYWYRQILGQKVEFLVSFYNNEISEKSEIFDDQFSVERPDGSNFTLKIRSTKLEDSAMYFCASIGTGGSYEQYFGPGTRLTVT.